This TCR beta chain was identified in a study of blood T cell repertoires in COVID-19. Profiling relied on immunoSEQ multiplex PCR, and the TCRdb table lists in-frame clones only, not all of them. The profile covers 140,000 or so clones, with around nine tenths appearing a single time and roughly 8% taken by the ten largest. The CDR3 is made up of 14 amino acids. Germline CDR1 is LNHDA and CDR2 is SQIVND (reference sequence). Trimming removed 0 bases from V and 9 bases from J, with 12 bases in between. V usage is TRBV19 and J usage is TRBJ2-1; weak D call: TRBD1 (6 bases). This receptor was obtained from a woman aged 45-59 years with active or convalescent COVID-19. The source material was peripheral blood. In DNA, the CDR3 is TGTGCCAGTAGTATAGAAGGGGGATTGGGTGAGCAGTTCTTC. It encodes CASSIEGGLGEQFF. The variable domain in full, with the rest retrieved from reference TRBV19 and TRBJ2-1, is DGGITQSPKYLFRKEGQNVTLSCEQNLNHDAMYWYRQDPGQGLRLIYYSQIVNDFQKGDIAEGYSVSREKKESFPLTVTSAQKNPTAFYLCASSIEGGLGEQFFGPGTRLTVL.